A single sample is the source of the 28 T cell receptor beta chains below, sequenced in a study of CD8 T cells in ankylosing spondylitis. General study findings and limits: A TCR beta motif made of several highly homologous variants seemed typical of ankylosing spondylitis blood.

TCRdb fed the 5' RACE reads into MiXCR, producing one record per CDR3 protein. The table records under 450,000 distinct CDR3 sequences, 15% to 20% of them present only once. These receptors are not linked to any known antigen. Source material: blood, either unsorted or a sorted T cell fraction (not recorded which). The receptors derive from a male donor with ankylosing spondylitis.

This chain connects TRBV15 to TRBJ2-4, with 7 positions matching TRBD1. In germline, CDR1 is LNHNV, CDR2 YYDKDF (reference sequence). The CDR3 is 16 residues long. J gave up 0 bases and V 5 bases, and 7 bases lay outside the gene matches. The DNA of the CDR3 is TGTGCCACCAGCGCCCAGACAGGGCGAGCCAAAAACATTCAGTACTTC. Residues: CATSAQTGRAKNIQYF.

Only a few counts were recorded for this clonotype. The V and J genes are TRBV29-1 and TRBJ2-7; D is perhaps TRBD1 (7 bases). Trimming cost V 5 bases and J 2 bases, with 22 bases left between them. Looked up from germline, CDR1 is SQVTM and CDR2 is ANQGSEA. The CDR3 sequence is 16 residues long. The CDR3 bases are TGCAGCGTTAGTGGGGGGACAGACCGATATCCCTACGAGCAGTACTTC. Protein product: CSVSGGTDRYPYEQYF.

This CDR3 reads CASSSSGITGELFF. For the CDR3, the DNA is TGTGCCAGCAGCTCTAGCGGTATCACCGGGGAGCTGTTTTTT. The chain links TRBV3-1 to TRBJ2-2; 7 bases match TRBD2. Germline CDR1 LGHDT, CDR2 YNNKEL (reference sequence). J was trimmed by 4 bases and V by 5 bases; bases with no gene match: 4. The CDR3 loop spans 14 amino acids. The complete variable domain, with remaining parts taken from reference TRBV3-1 and TRBJ2-2, reads DTAVSQTPKYLVTQMGNDKSIKCEQNLGHDTMYWYKQDSKKFLKIMFSYNNKELIINETVPNRFSPKSPDKAHLNLHINSLELGDSAVYFCASSSSGITGELFFGEGSRLTVL.

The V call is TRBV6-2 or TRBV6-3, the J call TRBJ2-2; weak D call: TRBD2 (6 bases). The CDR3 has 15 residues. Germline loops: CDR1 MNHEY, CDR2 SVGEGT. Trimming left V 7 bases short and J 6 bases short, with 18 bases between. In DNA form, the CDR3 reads TGTGCCAGCACCAAGGGGAGGCCCAAGTCCGGGGAGCTGTTTTTT. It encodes CASTKGRPKSGELFF.

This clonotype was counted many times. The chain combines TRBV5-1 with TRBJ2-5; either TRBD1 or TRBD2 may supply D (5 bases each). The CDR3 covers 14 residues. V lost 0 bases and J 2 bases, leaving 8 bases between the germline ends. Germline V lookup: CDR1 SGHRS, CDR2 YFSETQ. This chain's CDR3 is CASSLGDVQETQYF. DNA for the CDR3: TGCGCCAGCAGCTTGGGGGACGTACAAGAGACCCAGTACTTC. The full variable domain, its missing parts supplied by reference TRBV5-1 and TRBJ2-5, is KAGVTQTPRYLIKTRGQQVTLSCSPISGHRSVSWYQQTPGQGLQFLFEYFSETQRNKGNFPGRFSGRQFSNSRSEMNVSTLELGDSALYLCASSLGDVQETQYFGPGTRLLVL.

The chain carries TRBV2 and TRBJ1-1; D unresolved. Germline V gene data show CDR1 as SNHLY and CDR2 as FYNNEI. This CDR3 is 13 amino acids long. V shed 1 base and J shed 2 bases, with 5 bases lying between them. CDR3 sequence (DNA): TGTGCCAGCAGTGAAGTGGGTAACACTGAAGCTTTCTTT. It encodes CASSEVGNTEAFF.

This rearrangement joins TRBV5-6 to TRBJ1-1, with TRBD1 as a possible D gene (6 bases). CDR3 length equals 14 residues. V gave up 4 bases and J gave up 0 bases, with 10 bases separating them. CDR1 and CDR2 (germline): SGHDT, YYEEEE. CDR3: CASSRGTLNTEAFF. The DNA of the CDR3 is TGTGCCAGCAGCCGGGGGACATTGAACACTGAAGCTTTCTTT. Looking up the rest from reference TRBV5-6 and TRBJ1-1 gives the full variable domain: DAGVTQSPTHLIKTRGQQVTLRCSPKSGHDTVSWYQQALGQGPQFIFQYYEEEERQRGNFPDRFSGHQFPNYSSELNVNALLLGDSALYLCASSRGTLNTEAFFGQGTRLTVV.

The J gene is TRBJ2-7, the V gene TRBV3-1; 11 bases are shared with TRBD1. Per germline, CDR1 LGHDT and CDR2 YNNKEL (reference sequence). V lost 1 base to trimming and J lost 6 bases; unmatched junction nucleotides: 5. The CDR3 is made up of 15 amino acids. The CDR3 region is CASSQGTGGVSEQYF. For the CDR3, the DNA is TGTGCCAGCAGCCAAGGGACAGGGGGCGTATCCGAGCAGTACTTC.

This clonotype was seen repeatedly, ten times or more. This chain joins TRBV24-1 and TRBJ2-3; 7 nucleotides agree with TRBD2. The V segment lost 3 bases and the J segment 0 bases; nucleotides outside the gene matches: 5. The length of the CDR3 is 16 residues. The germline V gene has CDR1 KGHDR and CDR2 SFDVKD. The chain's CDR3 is CATSDPTGGSTDTQYF. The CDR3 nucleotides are TGTGCCACCAGTGATCCTACCGGGGGGAGCACAGATACGCAGTATTTT.

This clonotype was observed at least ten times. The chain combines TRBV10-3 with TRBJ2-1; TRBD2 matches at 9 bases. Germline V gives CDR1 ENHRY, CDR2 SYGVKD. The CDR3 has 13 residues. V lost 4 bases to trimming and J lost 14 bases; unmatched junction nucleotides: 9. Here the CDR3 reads CAISGTSEIPEFF. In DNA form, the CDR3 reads TGTGCCATCAGTGGGACTAGCGAGATTCCAGAGTTCTTC.

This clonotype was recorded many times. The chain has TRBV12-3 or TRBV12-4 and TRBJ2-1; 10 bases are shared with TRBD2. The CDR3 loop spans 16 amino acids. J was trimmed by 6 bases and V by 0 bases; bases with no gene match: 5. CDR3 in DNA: TGTGCCAGCAGTTTAGCGTATGGGACTAGCGCCAATGAGCAGTTCTTC. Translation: CASSLAYGTSANEQFF.

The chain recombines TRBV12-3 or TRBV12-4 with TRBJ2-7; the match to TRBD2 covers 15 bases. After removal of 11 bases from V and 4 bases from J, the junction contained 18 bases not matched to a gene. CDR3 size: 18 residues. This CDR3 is CARCSGTSGRTGMYEQYF. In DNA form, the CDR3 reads TGTGCCCGCTGCTCCGGGACTAGCGGGAGGACCGGGATGTACGAGCAGTACTTC.

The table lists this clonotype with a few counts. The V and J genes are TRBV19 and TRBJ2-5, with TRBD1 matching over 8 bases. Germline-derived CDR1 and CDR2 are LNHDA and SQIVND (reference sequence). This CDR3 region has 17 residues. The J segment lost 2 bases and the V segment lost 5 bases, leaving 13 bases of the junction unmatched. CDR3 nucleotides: TGTGCCAGTAGTCAGGGGACAGGCGTCCTCCTACAAGAGACCCAGTACTTC. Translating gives CASSQGTGVLLQETQYF.

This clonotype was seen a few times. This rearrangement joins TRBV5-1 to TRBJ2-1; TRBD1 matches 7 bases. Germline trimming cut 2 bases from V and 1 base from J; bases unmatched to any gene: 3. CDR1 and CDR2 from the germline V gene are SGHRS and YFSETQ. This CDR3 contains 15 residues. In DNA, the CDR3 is TGCGCCAGCAGCTTCCGGGACAGATCCTACAATGAGCAGTTCTTC. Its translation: CASSFRDRSYNEQFF.

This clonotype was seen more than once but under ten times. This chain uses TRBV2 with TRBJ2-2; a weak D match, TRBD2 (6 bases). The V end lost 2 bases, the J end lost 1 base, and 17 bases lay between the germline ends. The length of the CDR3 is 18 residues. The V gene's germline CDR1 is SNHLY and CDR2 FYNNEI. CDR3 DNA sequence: TGTGCCAGCAGTGAAAAAAGAGGGGCGGGGCAGAACACCGGGGAGCTGTTTTTT. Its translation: CASSEKRGAGQNTGELFF.

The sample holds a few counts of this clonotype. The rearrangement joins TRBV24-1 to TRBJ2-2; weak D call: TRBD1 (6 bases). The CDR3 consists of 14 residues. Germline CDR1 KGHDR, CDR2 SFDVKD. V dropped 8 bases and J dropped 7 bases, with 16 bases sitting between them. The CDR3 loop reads CATKKQGEGGELFF. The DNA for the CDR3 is TGTGCCACCAAGAAACAGGGTGAAGGCGGGGAGCTGTTTTTT.

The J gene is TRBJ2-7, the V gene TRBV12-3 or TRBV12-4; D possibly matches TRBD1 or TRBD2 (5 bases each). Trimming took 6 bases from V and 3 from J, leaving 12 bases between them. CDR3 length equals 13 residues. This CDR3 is CASSSGTHYEQYF. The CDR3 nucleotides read TGTGCCAGCAGCTCCGGGACCCACTACGAGCAGTACTTC.

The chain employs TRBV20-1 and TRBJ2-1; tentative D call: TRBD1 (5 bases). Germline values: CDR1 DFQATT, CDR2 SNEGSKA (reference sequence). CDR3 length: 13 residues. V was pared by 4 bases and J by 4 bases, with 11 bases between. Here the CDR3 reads CSAIGASYNEQFF. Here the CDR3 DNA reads TGCAGTGCTATAGGGGCATCTTACAATGAGCAGTTCTTC.

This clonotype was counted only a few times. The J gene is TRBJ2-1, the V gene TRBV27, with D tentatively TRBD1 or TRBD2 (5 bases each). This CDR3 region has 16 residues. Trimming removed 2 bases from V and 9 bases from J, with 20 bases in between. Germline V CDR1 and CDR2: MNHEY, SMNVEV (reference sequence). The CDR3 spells CASSLIWGEGFGEQFF. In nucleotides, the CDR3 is TGTGCCAGCAGTTTAATTTGGGGTGAGGGGTTCGGTGAGCAGTTCTTC.

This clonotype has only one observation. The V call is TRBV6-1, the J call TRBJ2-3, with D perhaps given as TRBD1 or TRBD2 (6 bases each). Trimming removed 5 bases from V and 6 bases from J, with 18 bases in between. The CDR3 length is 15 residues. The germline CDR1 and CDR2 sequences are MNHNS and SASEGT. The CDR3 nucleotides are TGTGCCAGCAGTCAGGGGAGACTAGGCGCGGATACGCAGTATTTT. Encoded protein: CASSQGRLGADTQYF.

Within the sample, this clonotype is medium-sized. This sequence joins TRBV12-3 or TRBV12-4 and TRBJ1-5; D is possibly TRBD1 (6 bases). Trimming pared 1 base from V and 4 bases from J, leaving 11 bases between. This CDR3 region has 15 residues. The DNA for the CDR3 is TGTGCCAGCAGTTTAGTCGGGACAAAAAATCAGCCCCAGCATTTT. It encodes CASSLVGTKNQPQHF.

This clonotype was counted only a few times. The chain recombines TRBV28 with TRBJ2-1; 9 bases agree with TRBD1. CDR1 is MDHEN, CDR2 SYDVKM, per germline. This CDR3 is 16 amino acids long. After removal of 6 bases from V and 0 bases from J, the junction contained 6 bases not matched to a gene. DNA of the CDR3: TGTGCCAGCAGCCAATCGACAGGGGGCTCCTACAATGAGCAGTTCTTC. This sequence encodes CASSQSTGGSYNEQFF.

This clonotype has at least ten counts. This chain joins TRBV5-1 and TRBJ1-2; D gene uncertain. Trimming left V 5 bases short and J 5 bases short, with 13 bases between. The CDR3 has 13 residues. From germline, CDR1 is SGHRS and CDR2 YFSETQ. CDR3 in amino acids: CASSKDPEYGYTF. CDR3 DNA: TGCGCCAGCAGTAAAGACCCGGAGTATGGCTACACCTTC.

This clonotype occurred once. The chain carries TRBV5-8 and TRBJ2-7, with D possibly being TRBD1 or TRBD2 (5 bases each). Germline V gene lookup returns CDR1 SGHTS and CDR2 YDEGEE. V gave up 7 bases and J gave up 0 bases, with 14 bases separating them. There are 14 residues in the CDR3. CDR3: CASAQWGSSYEQYF. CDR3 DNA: TGTGCCAGCGCTCAGTGGGGGAGCTCCTACGAGCAGTACTTC.

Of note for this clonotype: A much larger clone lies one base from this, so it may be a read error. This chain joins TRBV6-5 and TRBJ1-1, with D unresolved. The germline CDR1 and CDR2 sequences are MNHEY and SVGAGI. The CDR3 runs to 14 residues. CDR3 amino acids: CASTYKPLITEAFF. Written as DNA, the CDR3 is TGTGCCAGCACTTACAAACCCCTGATCACTGAAGCTTTCTTT.

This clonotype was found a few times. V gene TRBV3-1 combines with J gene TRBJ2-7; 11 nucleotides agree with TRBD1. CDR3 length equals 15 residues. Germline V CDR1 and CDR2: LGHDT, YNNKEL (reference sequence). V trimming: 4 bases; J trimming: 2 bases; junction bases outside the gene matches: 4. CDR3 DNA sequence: TGTGCCAGCAGCCCCCGGGACAGGGGGACCTACGAGCAGTACTTC. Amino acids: CASSPRDRGTYEQYF.

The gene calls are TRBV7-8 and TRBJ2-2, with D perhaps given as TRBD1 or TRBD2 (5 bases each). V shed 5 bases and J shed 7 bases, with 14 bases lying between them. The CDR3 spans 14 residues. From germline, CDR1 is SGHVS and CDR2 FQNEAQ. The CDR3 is CASSPPGRRGELFF. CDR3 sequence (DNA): TGTGCCAGCAGCCCACCGGGACGTCGCGGGGAGCTGTTTTTT.

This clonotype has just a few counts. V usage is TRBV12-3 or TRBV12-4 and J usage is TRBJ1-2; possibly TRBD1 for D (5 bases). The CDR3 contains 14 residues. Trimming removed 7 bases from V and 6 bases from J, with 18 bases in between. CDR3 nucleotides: TGTGCCAGCAACCCGACCGGGGGGAGCGATGGCTACACCTTC. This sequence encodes CASNPTGGSDGYTF.